Following are 19 T cell receptor beta chains from one sample sequenced in a study of cytomegalovirus exposure and HLA in healthy donors. Produced via immunoSEQ multiplex PCR; TCRdb's table is partial and in-frame only. The sample has roughly 130,000 clones; about nine tenths are singletons. Specimen: PBMCs. The receptors were sampled from a man aged 25 to 40 in good health and CMV-seronegative.

The V call is TRBV6-6, the J call TRBJ1-1, with 8 bases that match TRBD1. Trimming took 8 bases from V and 5 from J; bases not matched to a gene: 7. The germline gives CDR1 MNHNY, CDR2 SVGAGI (reference sequence). The CDR3 contains 13 residues. The CDR3 spells CASATGEGTEAFF. CDR3 in DNA: TGTGCCAGCGCGACAGGGGAGGGGACTGAAGCTTTCTTT.

The chain employs TRBV5-1 and TRBJ2-1; D not resolved. The CDR3 contains 15 residues. V was cut by 4 bases and J by 7 bases, with 18 bases left in between. Germline CDR1 SGHRS, CDR2 YFSETQ. The CDR3, as DNA: TGCGCCAGCAGCGGCTTTCTGTCCTTCCAGAATGAGCAGTTCTTC. Translation: CASSGFLSFQNEQFF.

V gene TRBV19 combines with J gene TRBJ2-6, with 7 bases lining up with TRBD1. This CDR3 has 16 amino acids. V trimming: 5 bases; J trimming: 0 bases; junction bases outside the gene matches: 4. The germline gives CDR1 LNHDA, CDR2 SQIVND (reference sequence). Here the CDR3 DNA reads TGTGCCAGTAGTGACAACAGGGGCTCTGGGGCCAACGTCCTGACTTTC. It yields the protein CASSDNRGSGANVLTF.

The rearrangement joins TRBV5-8 to TRBJ1-6, with 10 bases identical to TRBD1. The CDR3 totals 18 residues. The germline V gene encodes CDR1 SGHTS and CDR2 YDEGEE. The trim removed 3 bases at V and 0 bases at J, leaving 6 bases unmatched. CDR3 nucleotides: TGTGCCAGCAGCTCAGACAGGGGGCTGATCTCCTATAATTCACCCCTCCACTTT. As protein: CASSSDRGLISYNSPLHF.

J is TRBJ2-1 and V is TRBV5-1; 8 bases line up with TRBD2. The V gene end was trimmed by 2 bases and the J gene end by 0 bases; junction bases not matched to a gene: 1. The CDR3 contains 15 residues. Germline V gene sequence: CDR1 SGHRS, CDR2 YFSETQ. In DNA, the CDR3 is TGCGCCAGCAGCTTACTAGCGGACTCCTACAATGAGCAGTTCTTC. Translating it yields CASSLLADSYNEQFF.

The chain employs TRBV11-2 and TRBJ2-3, with TRBD1 matching 7 bases. Germline assignment: CDR1 SGHAT and CDR2 FQNNGV. The CDR3 contains 15 residues. The ends lost 3 bases at V and 2 bases at J; junction bases unmatched: 5. CDR3 loop: CASSFTGQSTDTQYF. The CDR3, as DNA: TGTGCCAGCAGCTTCACGGGACAGTCCACAGATACGCAGTATTTT.

The rearrangement joins TRBV10-3 to TRBJ2-6; D unclear. Germline V gives CDR1 ENHRY, CDR2 SYGVKD. This CDR3 has 14 residues. The germline V and J ends were trimmed by 8 bases and 1 base, with 9 bases remaining between them. Here the CDR3 reads CAISEESGANVLTF. CDR3 DNA sequence: TGTGCCATCTCTGAGGAGTCTGGGGCCAACGTCCTGACTTTC.

The V and J genes are TRBV30 and TRBJ1-2; D is perhaps TRBD1 (5 bases). The V gene lost 5 bases and the J gene lost 4 bases, with 20 bases spanning the gap. CDR3 length: 15 residues. CDR1 and CDR2 from the germline V gene are GTSNPN and SVGIG (reference sequence). The CDR3, as DNA: TGTGCCTGGTCATTGCGCGGACAAGGGCCCTATGGCTACACCTTC. Protein: CAWSLRGQGPYGYTF. Looking up the rest from reference TRBV30 and TRBJ1-2 gives the full variable domain: SQTIHQWPATLVQPVGSPLSLECTVEGTSNPNLYWYRQAAGRGLQLLFYSVGIGQISSEVPQNLSASRPQDRQFILSSKKLLLSDSGFYLCAWSLRGQGPYGYTFGSGTRLTVV.

The chain is built from TRBV11-2 and TRBJ1-1; 7 bases agree with TRBD1. CDR1 and CDR2 (germline): SGHAT, FQNNGV. After removal of 3 bases from V and 0 bases from J, the junction contained 4 bases not matched to a gene. The CDR3 contains 15 residues. The CDR3 loop is CASSFDRVMNTEAFF. The DNA for the CDR3 is TGTGCCAGCAGCTTCGACAGGGTCATGAACACTGAAGCTTTCTTT.

This chain joins TRBV11-3 and TRBJ1-5; a weak D match, TRBD1 (5 bases). Per germline, CDR1 SGHNT and CDR2 YENEEA. Trimming pared 3 bases from V and 3 bases from J, leaving 24 bases between. The CDR3 is 19 residues long. This CDR3 is CASSFHTGQQGPYNQPQHF. The CDR3 nucleotides are TGTGCCAGCAGCTTTCACACAGGCCAACAAGGACCATACAATCAGCCCCAGCATTTT. The full variable domain, with the rest looked up from reference TRBV11-3 and TRBJ1-5, is EAGVVQSPRYKIIEKKQPVAFWCNPISGHNTLYWYLQNLGQGPELLIRYENEEAVDDSQLPKDRFSAERLKGVDSTLKIQPAELGDSAVYLCASSFHTGQQGPYNQPQHFGDGTRLSIL.

The CDR3: CSAYGSLTFPNTEAFF. DNA of the CDR3: TGCAGCGCCTATGGATCCCTGACATTCCCGAACACTGAAGCTTTCTTT. The rearrangement uses TRBV29-1 and TRBJ1-1, with D uncertain. This CDR3 has 16 amino acids. V was clipped by 7 bases and J by 1 base, with 22 bases between them. Germline loops: CDR1 SQVTM, CDR2 ANQGSEA.

This chain connects TRBV7-2 to TRBJ1-2; no definite D call. V shed 1 base and J shed 8 bases, with 8 bases lying between them. The CDR3 is 12 residues long. Germline CDR1 and CDR2: SGHTA and FQGNSA. The CDR3 nucleotides read TGTGCCAGCAGCTTAGTCTCGGGGGGCTACACCTTC. Its translation: CASSLVSGGYTF.

V gene TRBV6-6 combines with J gene TRBJ2-7, with 7 bases matching TRBD1. After removal of 5 bases from V and 6 bases from J, the junction contained 13 bases not matched to a gene. The CDR3 extends over 15 amino acids. Germline loops: CDR1 MNHNY, CDR2 SVGAGI (reference sequence). In DNA form, the CDR3 reads TGTGCCAGCAGTGTTACCGGGACAGTGGACCTCGAGCAGTACTTC. Its translation is CASSVTGTVDLEQYF.

The chain links TRBV5-1 to TRBJ2-3; tentative D call: TRBD1 (5 bases). Trimming took 4 bases from V and 2 from J, leaving 11 bases between them. CDR3 length equals 14 residues. Per the germline V gene, CDR1 is SGHRS and CDR2 is YFSETQ. CDR3 DNA: TGCGCCAGCAGCGCTACAGGAGTCACAGATACGCAGTATTTT. Encoded protein: CASSATGVTDTQYF.

This chain links TRBV9 with TRBJ2-3; 11 bases are shared with TRBD2. Germline-derived CDR1 and CDR2 are SGDLS and YYNGEE. CDR3 length: 14 residues. The J segment lost 5 bases and the V segment lost 3 bases, leaving 2 bases of the junction unmatched. CDR3 sequence reads: CASSDSGGGDTQYF. The CDR3 coding sequence is TGTGCCAGCAGCGATAGCGGGGGGGGAGATACGCAGTATTTT.

The chain joins TRBV7-3 to TRBJ1-2; possibly TRBD1 for D (6 bases). Germline V gives CDR1 SGHTA, CDR2 FQGTGA. The CDR3 is 13 amino acids. V lost 1 base and J lost 8, with 11 bases in between. The CDR3, as DNA: TGTGCCAGCAGCTTAATACAGGGAGACGGCTACACCTTC. Translated: CASSLIQGDGYTF.

This clone appeared once. The chain joins TRBV6-4 to TRBJ2-2; 7 positions agree with TRBD1. CDR3 length: 16 amino acids. The junction had 4 bases not matched to a gene; V was cut back by 2 bases and J by 1 base. Germline loops: CDR1 MRHNA, CDR2 SNTAGT. The CDR3 DNA follows: TGTGCCAGCAGTGACCTCGGGGACAGGAACACCGGGGAGCTGTTTTTT. This encodes CASSDLGDRNTGELFF.

The chain combines TRBV5-1 with TRBJ2-1; 15 bases align to TRBD2. The CDR3 consists of 16 residues. Unmatched junction bases numbered 7, after V lost 4 bases and J lost 8 bases. The germline CDR1 and CDR2 sequences are SGHRS and YFSETQ. The CDR3 protein is CASSPQGLAGGDEQFF. In nucleotides, the CDR3 is TGCGCCAGCAGCCCACAGGGACTAGCGGGAGGCGATGAGCAGTTCTTC.

The genes are TRBV7-9 and TRBJ1-1; possible D gene TRBD1, 5 bases. The CDR3 is 13 residues long. Germline lookup yields CDR1 SEHNR and CDR2 FQNEAQ (reference sequence). Trimming took 4 bases from V and 7 from J, leaving 13 bases between them. The CDR3: CASSSQQEIEAFF. In DNA form, the CDR3 reads TGTGCCAGCAGCTCCCAACAGGAGATTGAAGCTTTCTTT.